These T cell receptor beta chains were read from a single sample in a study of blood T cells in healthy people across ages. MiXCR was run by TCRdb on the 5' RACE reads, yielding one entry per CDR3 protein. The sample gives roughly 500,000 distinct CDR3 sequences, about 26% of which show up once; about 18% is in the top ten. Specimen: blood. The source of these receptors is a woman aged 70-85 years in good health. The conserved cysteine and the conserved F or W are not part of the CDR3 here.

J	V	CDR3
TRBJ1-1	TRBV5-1	ASSLAEALNTEAF
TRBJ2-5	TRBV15	ATSRGSSGLETQY
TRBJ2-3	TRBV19	ASSFLPYRQGLADTQY
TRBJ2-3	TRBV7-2	ASSLMGQGGTDTQY
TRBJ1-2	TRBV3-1	ASSRIANYDYT
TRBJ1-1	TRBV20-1	SARRGKQAGNTEAF
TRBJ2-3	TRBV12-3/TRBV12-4	ASSYRGGTDTQY
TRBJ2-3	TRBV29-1	SVEGTSFSDTQY
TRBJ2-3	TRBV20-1	SARFPRWNTDTPY
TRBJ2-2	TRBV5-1	ASSWRGGLTGELF
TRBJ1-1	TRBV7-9	ASSVRDRERQEAF
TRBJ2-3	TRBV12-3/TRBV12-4	ASSSLSTDTQY
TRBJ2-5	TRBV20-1	SARVPRGGRLETQY
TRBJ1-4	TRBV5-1	ASSHGQGQEKLF
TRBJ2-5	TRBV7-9	ASSLGSAGGLETQY
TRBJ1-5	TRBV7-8	ASSPGRQRSNQPQH
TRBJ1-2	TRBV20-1	SARDRTGENYSYT
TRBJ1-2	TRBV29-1	SVSGGYGYA
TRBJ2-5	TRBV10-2	ATQPEETQY
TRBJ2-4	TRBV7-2	ASSFQRGGSIQY
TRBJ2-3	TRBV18	ASSPVGTGASTDTQY
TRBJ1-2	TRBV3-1	ASSQGRVYGYT
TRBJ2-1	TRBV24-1	ATGTSASHEQF
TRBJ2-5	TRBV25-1	ASSEPTSVQETQY
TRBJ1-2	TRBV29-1	SVENGYT
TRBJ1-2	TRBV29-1	SVERGEIYGYT
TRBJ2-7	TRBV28	ASSALQGGSYEQY
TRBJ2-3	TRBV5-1	ASSLGKGTATDTQY
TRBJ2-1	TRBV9	ASSGRLAREQF
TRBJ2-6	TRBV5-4	ASSLATRLRGGANVLT
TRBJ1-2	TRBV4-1	ASSQAALESIGYGYT
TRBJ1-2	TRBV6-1	ASSPGGGYGYT
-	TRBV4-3	ASSQGLAGGSPEQF
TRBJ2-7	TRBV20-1	SARVRAQNEQY
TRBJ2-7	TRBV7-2	ASSLTSYEQY
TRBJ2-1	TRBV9	ASSPSGASSYNEQF
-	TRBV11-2	ANSPLFWTSGRNPYEQY
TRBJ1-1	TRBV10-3	AIRPGQGNTEAF
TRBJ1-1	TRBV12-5	ASGLGGLRTEAF
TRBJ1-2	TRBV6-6	ASSYSQGVYGYT
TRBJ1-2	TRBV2	ASSEGTYYGYT
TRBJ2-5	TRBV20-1	SAARTGEMLETQY
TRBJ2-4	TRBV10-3	AISDPDRVIQNIQY
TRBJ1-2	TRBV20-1	SAPSLGTNAGGYT
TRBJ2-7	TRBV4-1	ASSQTPTAGKDEQY
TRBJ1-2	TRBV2	ASVSRGGGYT
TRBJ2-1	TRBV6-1	ASSGPLRNEQF
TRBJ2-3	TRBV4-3	ASSQDLPAASTDTQY
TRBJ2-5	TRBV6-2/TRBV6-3	ASSDRVDRETQY
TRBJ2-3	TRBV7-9	ASSLNSGGSDTQY
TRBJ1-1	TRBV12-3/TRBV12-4	AGSLRGPPEGSTEAF
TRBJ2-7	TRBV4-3	ASSQGTNSYEQY
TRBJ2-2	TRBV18	ASSPPWNTGELF
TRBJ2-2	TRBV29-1	SVVTGNAGELF
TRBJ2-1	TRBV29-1	SVNGLAEYNEQF